This entry is about one T cell receptor (beta chain). Per the germline V gene, CDR1 is GTSNPN and CDR2 is SVGIG (reference sequence). There are 17 residues in the CDR3. V was trimmed by 1 base and J by 2 bases, leaving 20 bases between them. This sample is drawn from a study of T cell responses to AZD1222 COVID-19 vaccine. The assay was immunoSEQ multiplex PCR, and TCRdb's table has in-frame clones only and misses some. The sample includes about 92,000 clones, about nine tenths of them seen just once. This specimen consisted of peripheral blood, obtained on day 0 of AZD1222 vaccination. The source of this sequence is an adult in good health. This chain joins TRBV30 and TRBJ2-5; D uncertain. CDR3 sequence: CAWSAPSYSVRQETQYF. The DNA of the CDR3 is TGTGCCTGGAGTGCCCCATCTTACTCCGTCAGACAAGAGACCCAGTACTTC.